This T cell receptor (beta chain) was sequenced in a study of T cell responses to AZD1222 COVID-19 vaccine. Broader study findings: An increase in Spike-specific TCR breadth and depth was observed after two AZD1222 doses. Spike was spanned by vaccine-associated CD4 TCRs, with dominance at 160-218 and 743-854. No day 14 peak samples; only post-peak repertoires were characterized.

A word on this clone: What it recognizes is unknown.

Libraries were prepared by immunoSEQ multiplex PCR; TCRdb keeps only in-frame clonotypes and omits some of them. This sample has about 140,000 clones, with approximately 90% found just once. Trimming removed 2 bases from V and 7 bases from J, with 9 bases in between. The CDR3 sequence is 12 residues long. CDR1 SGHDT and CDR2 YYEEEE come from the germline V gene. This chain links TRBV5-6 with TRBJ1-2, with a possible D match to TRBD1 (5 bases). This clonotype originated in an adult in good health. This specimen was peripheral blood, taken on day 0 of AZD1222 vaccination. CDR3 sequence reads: CASSFTQGGYTF. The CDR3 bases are TGTGCCAGCAGCTTCACGCAGGGTGGCTACACCTTC.